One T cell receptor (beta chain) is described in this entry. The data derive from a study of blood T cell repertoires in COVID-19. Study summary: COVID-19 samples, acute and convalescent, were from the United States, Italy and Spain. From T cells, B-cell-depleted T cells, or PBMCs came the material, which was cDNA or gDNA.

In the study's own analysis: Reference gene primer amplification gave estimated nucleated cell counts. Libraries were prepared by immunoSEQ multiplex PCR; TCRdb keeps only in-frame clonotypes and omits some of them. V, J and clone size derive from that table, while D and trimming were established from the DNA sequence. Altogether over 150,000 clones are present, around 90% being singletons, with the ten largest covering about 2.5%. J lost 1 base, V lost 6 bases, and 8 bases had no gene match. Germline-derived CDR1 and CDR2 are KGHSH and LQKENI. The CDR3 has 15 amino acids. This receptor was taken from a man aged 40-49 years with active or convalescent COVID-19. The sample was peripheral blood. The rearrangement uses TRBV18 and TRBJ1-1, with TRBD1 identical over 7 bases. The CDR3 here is CASSRLGQQNTEAFF. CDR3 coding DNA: TGTGCCAGCTCTCGGCTGGGACAGCAGAACACTGAAGCTTTCTTT.